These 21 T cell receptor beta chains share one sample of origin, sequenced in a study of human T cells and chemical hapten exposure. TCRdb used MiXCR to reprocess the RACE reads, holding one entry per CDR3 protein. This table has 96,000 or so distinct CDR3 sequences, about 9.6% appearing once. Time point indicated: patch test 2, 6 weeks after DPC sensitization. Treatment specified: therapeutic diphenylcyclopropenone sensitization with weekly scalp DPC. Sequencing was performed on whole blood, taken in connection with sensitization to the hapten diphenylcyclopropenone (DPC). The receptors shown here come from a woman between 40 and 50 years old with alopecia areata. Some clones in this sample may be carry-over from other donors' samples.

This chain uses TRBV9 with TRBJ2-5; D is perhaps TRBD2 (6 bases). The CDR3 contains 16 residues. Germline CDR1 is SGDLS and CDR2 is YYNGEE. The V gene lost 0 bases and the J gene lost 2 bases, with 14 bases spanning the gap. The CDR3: CASSVAGDLIQETQYF. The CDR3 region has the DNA TGTGCCAGCAGCGTAGCGGGAGACTTGATTCAAGAGACCCAGTACTTC.

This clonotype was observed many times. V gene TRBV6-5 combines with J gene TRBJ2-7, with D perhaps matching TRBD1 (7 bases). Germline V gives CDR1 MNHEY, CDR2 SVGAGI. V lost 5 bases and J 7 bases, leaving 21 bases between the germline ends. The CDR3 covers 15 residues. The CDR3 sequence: CASSRLTGRRREQYF. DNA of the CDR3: TGTGCCAGCAGTCGCTTGACAGGGAGGCGGCGGGAGCAGTACTTC.

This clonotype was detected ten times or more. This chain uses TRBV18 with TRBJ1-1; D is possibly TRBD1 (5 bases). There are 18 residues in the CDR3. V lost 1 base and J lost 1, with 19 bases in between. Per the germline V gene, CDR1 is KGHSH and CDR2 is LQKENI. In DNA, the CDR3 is TGTGCCAGCTCACCACGAGCTGGACAAGCTTTAGGGAACACTGAAGCTTTCTTT. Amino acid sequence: CASSPRAGQALGNTEAFF.

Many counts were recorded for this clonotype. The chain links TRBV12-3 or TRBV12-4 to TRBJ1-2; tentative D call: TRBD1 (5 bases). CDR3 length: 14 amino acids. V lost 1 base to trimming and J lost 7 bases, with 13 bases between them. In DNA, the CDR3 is TGTGCCAGCAGTTTAGTGGGGGAAGTTAGTGGCTACACCTTC. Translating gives CASSLVGEVSGYTF.

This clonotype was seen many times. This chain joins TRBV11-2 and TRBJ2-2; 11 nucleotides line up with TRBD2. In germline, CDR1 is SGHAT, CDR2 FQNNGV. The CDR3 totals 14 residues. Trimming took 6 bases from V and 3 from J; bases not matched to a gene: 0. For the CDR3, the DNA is TGTGCCAGCAGGGGACTAGCGGACACCGGGGAGCTGTTTTTT. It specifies CASRGLADTGELFF.

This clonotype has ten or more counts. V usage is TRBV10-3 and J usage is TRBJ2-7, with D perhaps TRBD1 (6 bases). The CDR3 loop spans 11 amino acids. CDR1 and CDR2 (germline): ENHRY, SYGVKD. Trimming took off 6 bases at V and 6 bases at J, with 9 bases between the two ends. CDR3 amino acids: CAIREGGEQYF. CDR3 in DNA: TGTGCCATCAGAGAAGGGGGCGAGCAGTACTTC.

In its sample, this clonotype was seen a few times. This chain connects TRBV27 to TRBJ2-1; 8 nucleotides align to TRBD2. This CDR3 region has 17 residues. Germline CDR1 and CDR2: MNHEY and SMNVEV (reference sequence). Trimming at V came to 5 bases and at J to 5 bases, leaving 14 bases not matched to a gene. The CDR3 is CASSPFQGLGAHNEQFF. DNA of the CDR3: TGTGCCAGCAGTCCATTCCAGGGACTAGGGGCCCACAATGAGCAGTTCTTC.

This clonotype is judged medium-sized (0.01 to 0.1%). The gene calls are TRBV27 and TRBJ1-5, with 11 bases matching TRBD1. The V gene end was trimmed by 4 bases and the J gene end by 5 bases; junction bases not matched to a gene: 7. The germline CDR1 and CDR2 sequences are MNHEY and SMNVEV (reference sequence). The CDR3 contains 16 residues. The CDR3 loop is CASSYRWTGGDQPQHF. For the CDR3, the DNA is TGTGCCAGCAGTTACCGATGGACAGGGGGCGATCAGCCCCAGCATTTT.

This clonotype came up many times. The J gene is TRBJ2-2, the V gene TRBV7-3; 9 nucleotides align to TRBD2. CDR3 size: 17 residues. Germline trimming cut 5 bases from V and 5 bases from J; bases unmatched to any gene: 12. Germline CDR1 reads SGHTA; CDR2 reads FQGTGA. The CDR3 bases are TGTGCCAGCAGCCCCGGGCGTAGCGGGAGTCGGACCGGGGAGCTGTTTTTT. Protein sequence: CASSPGRSGSRTGELFF.

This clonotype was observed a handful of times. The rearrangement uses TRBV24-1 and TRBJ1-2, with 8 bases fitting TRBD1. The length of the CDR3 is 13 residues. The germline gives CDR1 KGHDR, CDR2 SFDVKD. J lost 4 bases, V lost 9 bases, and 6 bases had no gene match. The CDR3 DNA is TGTGCCACCGGACAGGGCGGTGGCTATGGCTACACCTTC. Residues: CATGQGGGYGYTF.

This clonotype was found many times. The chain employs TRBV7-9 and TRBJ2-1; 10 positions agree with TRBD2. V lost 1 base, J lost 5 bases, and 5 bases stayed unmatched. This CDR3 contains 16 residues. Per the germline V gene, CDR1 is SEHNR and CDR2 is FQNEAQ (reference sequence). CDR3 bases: TGTGCCAGCAGCTTAGTGGAACTAGCGGGACACAATGAGCAGTTCTTC. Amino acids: CASSLVELAGHNEQFF.

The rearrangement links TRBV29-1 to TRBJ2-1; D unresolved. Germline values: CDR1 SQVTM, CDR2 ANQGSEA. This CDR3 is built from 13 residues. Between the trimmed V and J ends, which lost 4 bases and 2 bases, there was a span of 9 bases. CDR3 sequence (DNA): TGCAGCGTTGTGACTGCTACCTACAATGAGCAGTTCTTC. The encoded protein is CSVVTATYNEQFF.

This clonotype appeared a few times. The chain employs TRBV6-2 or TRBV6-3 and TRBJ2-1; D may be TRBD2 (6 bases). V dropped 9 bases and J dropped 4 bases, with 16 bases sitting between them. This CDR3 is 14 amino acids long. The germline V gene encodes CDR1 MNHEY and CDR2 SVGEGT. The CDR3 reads CASWPGLTYNEQFF. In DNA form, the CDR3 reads TGTGCCAGTTGGCCGGGACTCACATACAATGAGCAGTTCTTC.

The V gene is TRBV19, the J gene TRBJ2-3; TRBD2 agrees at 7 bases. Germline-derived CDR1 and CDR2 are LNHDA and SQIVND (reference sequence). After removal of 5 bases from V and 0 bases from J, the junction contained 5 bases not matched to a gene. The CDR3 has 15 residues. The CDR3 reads CASSPTSASTDTQYF. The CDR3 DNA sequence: TGTGCCAGTAGTCCAACTAGCGCGAGCACAGATACGCAGTATTTT.

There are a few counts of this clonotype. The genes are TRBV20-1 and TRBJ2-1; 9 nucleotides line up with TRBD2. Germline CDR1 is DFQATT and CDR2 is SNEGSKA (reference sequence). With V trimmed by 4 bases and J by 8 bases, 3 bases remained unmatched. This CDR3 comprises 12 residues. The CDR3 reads CSANSGSYEQFF. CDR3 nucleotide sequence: TGCAGTGCTAATAGCGGGAGCTATGAGCAGTTCTTC.

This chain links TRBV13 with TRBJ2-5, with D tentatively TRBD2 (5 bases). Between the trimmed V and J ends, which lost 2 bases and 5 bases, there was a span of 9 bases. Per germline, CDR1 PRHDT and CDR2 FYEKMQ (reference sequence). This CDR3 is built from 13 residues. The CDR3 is CASSLPGTETQYF. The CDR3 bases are TGTGCCAGCAGCTTACCGGGAACGGAGACCCAGTACTTC.

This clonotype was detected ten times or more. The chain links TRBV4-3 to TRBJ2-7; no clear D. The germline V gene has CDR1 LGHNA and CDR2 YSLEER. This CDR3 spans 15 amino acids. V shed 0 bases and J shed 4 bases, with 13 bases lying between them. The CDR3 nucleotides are TGCGCCAGCAGCCAAGATAATAGGCCCGGGTACGAGCAGTACTTC. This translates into CASSQDNRPGYEQYF.

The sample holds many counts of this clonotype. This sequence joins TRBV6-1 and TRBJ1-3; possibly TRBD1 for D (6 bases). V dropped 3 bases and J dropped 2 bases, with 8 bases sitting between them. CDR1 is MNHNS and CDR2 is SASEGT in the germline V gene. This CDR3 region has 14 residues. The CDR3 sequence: CASSDGQTGNTIYF. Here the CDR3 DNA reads TGTGCCAGCAGTGACGGACAGACTGGAAACACCATATATTTT.

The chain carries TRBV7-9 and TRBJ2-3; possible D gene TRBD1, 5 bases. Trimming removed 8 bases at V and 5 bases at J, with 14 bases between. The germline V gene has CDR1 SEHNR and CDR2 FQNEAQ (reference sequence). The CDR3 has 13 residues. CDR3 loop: CASLDTALDTQYF. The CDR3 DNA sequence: TGTGCCAGCCTGGACACGGCGTTAGATACGCAGTATTTT.

For the CDR3, the DNA is TGTGCCAGCAGTGTCGCACAAGAGACCCAGTACTTC. This sequence encodes CASSVAQETQYF. V gene TRBV28 combines with J gene TRBJ2-5; D is undetermined. The germline gives CDR1 MDHEN, CDR2 SYDVKM. This CDR3 has 12 amino acids. V was clipped by 5 bases and J by 2 bases, with 6 bases between them.

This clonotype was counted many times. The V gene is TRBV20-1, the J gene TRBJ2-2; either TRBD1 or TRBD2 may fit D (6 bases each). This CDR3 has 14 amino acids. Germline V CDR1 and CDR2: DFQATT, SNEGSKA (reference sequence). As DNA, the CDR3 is TGCAGCGGGGGCGACTCTGCGAACACCGGGGAGCTGTTTTTT. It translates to CSGGDSANTGELFF.